The 18 T cell receptor beta chains below come from one sample, sequenced in a study of radiotherapy plus CTLA-4 blockade in lung cancer. Measured with immunoSEQ multiplex PCR; TCRdb has only the in-frame clones, and not every one. Among roughly 85,000 clones listed, 85% to 90% were seen once. The sample in question was peripheral blood, obtained from a patient treated with radiotherapy plus ipilimumab. The source of these receptors is a human donor with non-small cell lung cancer that progressed on radiotherapy plus ipilimumab.

In this sample, this clone turned up once. The chain has TRBV5-1 and TRBJ2-5, with TRBD2 as a possible D gene (5 bases). Deletions cut 3 bases from V and 7 bases from J, with 10 bases between. Germline loops: CDR1 SGHRS, CDR2 YFSETQ. The CDR3 contains 12 residues. The DNA of the CDR3 is TGCGCCAGCAGCTCCCTTGCGGGGACCCAGTACTTC. Its protein is CASSSLAGTQYF.

The rearrangement uses TRBV9 and TRBJ2-1; D unclear. Trimming took 2 bases from V and 6 from J, leaving 15 bases between them. There are 15 residues in the CDR3. Germline CDR1 is SGDLS and CDR2 is YYNGEE. For the CDR3, the DNA is TGTGCCAGCAGCGTGTCCGACCCCATCGGCAATGAGCAGTTCTTC. Its protein is CASSVSDPIGNEQFF.

A note on this clone: Other DNA sequences in this sample translate to the same CDR3. CDR3 amino acids: CASSLAPGQGYEQYF. The CDR3 DNA reads TGTGCCAGCAGCTTAGCCCCGGGACAGGGCTACGAGCAGTACTTC. V is TRBV7-2 and J is TRBJ2-7; 9 bases are a match to TRBD1. The V segment lost 0 bases and the J segment 3 bases; nucleotides outside the gene matches: 3. Germline V gene data show CDR1 as SGHTA and CDR2 as FQGNSA. This CDR3 is built from 15 residues.

The V and J genes are TRBV19 and TRBJ1-2; a possible D gene is TRBD1 (6 bases). This CDR3 is 15 amino acids long. V was cut by 2 bases and J by 6 bases, with 16 bases left in between. Per germline, CDR1 LNHDA and CDR2 SQIVND (reference sequence). The CDR3, as DNA: TGTGCCAGTAGTATATACCCCCTCACAGGGAATGGCTACACCTTC. Translation gives CASSIYPLTGNGYTF.

The chain recombines TRBV9 with TRBJ2-3, with D possibly being TRBD1 (6 bases). Germline-derived CDR1 and CDR2 are SGDLS and YYNGEE. V lost 3 bases, J lost 7 bases, and 21 bases lay in between. CDR3 size: 16 residues. This CDR3 reads CASSASTGTRGNTQYF. In nucleotides, the CDR3 is TGTGCCAGCAGCGCATCCACCGGGACACGGGGAAATACGCAGTATTTT.

The chain employs TRBV25-1 and TRBJ1-1; TRBD1 might be the D (5 bases). Trimming took off 2 bases at V and 3 bases at J, with 10 bases between the two ends. Germline-derived CDR1 and CDR2 are MGHDK and SYGVNS. The CDR3 runs 14 residues. CDR3 region: CASSEGGQYTEAFF. The CDR3 DNA follows: TGTGCCAGCAGTGAAGGGGGTCAGTACACTGAAGCTTTCTTT.

The V call is TRBV5-6, the J call TRBJ1-2; D possibly corresponds to TRBD1 (6 bases). V lost 4 bases and J 4 bases, leaving 17 bases between the germline ends. In germline, CDR1 is SGHDT, CDR2 YYEEEE. The CDR3 has 15 residues. The CDR3: CASSPPPTGAYGYTF. DNA of the CDR3: TGTGCCAGCAGCCCACCACCCACGGGGGCCTATGGCTACACCTTC.

The chain employs TRBV28 and TRBJ1-2; possibly TRBD1 for D (6 bases). Germline loops: CDR1 MDHEN, CDR2 SYDVKM. The germline V and J ends were trimmed by 1 base and 4 bases, with 13 bases remaining between them. The CDR3 totals 15 residues. In DNA, the CDR3 is TGTGCCAGCAGTTTATTGTCGGACAGTCGCTATGGCTACACCTTC. Translated: CASSLLSDSRYGYTF.

This chain uses TRBV4-3 with TRBJ2-3, with TRBD2 identical over 14 bases. The CDR3 is made up of 17 amino acids. V lost 0 bases and J lost 3; bases outside the gene matches: 2. Germline values: CDR1 LGHNA, CDR2 YSLEER. The CDR3 loop reads CASSQDRLAGGTDTQYF. CDR3 DNA: TGCGCCAGCAGCCAAGATCGACTAGCGGGGGGGACAGATACGCAGTATTTT.

The CDR3 loop is CASSLPDRQNTEAFF. In DNA, the CDR3 is TGTGCCAGCAGCTTACCGGACAGACAGAACACTGAAGCTTTCTTT. The gene calls are TRBV28 and TRBJ1-1; TRBD1 is a possible D gene (6 bases). The germline V gene has CDR1 MDHEN and CDR2 SYDVKM. This CDR3 region has 15 residues. V lost 6 bases and J 1 base, leaving 15 bases between the germline ends. Full variable domain (remainder filled in from reference TRBV28 and TRBJ1-1): DVKVTQSSRYLVKRTGEKVFLECVQDMDHENMFWYRQDPGLGLRLIYFSYDVKMKEKGDIPEGYSVSREKKERFSLILESASTNQTSMYLCASSLPDRQNTEAFFGQGTRLTVV.

The chain is built from TRBV6-5 and TRBJ2-1, with 10 bases matching TRBD1. The CDR3 consists of 14 residues. From germline, CDR1 is MNHEY and CDR2 SVGAGI. V trimming: 6 bases; J trimming: 4 bases; junction bases outside the gene matches: 3. The CDR3 bases are TGTGCCAGCAGCCGGACAGGGGGGTACAATGAGCAGTTCTTC. This codes for CASSRTGGYNEQFF.

This chain connects TRBV10-3 to TRBJ1-3, with 10 bases aligning to TRBD1. Germline lookup yields CDR1 ENHRY and CDR2 SYGVKD. The CDR3 has 17 residues. V was pared by 4 bases and J by 7 bases, with 13 bases of the junction left unmatched. The CDR3 coding sequence is TGTGCCATCAGTGCCTCCCTTGGGACAGGGGCAGTGAACACCATATATTTT. It encodes CAISASLGTGAVNTIYF.

Only a few counts were recorded for this clone. The CDR3 DNA sequence: TGTGCCAGTAGTATTGAGGTGGGGGATCAGCCCCAGCATTTT. It yields the protein CASSIEVGDQPQHF. The chain has TRBV19 and TRBJ1-5; D is perhaps TRBD1 (5 bases). Germline V gene lookup returns CDR1 LNHDA and CDR2 SQIVND (reference sequence). CDR3 length: 14 amino acids. Trimming left V 3 bases short and J 5 bases short, with 11 bases between.

About this clone itself: An end of the junction differs from the germline gene, which may be a read error. The V gene is TRBV25-1, the J gene TRBJ1-6; 8 bases match TRBD1. Germline assignment: CDR1 MGHDK and CDR2 SYGVNS. The CDR3 covers 14 residues. CDR3 in amino acids: CASSKYRGNSPLHF. In DNA form, the CDR3 reads TGTGCCAGCAGTAAATACAGGGGGAATTCACCCCTCCACTTT.

The chain uses TRBV7-6 and TRBJ2-1; 14 nucleotides line up with TRBD2. The CDR3 consists of 16 residues. Germline V gives CDR1 SGHVS, CDR2 FNYEAQ. V was clipped by 6 bases and J by 6 bases; unmatched bases: 7. The CDR3 reads CASSAGLAGGGNEQFF. CDR3 in DNA: TGTGCCAGCAGTGCCGGACTAGCGGGAGGTGGCAATGAGCAGTTCTTC.

V usage is TRBV11-2 and J usage is TRBJ1-4; 7 bases agree with TRBD1. Germline lookup yields CDR1 SGHAT and CDR2 FQNNGV. The CDR3 loop spans 19 amino acids. The V and J ends lost 4 bases and 0 bases, in that order; junction bases with no gene match: 14. The CDR3 bases are TGTGCCAGCAGCTCAAACCTCCCCGGGACAGCTGCAACTAATGAAAAACTGTTTTTT. Its protein product is CASSSNLPGTAATNEKLFF.

The rearrangement joins TRBV11-2 to TRBJ2-7; D might be TRBD1 or TRBD2, each matching 5 bases. The V gene's germline CDR1 is SGHAT and CDR2 FQNNGV. V lost 1 base to trimming and J lost 1 base, with 20 bases between them. The CDR3 runs to 18 residues. The CDR3 DNA sequence: TGTGCCAGCAGCTTAGCCCCCGAGCCGGGCGAGGGGTCCTACGAGCAGTACTTC. Protein product: CASSLAPEPGEGSYEQYF.

The chain employs TRBV14 and TRBJ1-4; D is unclear. Trimming pared 2 bases from V and 6 bases from J, leaving 19 bases between. The CDR3 has 17 amino acids. Germline V lookup: CDR1 SGHDN, CDR2 FVKESK. DNA for the CDR3: TGTGCCAGCAGCCAAACACCAGGCCGGGGATTAGATGAAAAACTGTTTTTT. Its protein is CASSQTPGRGLDEKLFF.